This TCR beta chain emerged from a study of blood T cell repertoires in COVID-19. CDR1 and CDR2 (germline): SGDLS, YYNGEE. Trimming pared 4 bases from V and 5 bases from J, leaving 19 bases between. The CDR3 is made up of 16 amino acids. Only in-frame clones appear in the TCRdb table, and some are missing; sequencing was by immunoSEQ multiplex PCR. Of 250,000 to 300,000 clones in the sample, 86% were seen once. The specimen sequenced was peripheral blood. V is TRBV9 and J is TRBJ2-1; D perhaps matches TRBD2 (5 bases). The source is a woman between 65 and 79 years old with COVID-19, enrolled during active disease. CDR3 DNA: TGTGCCAGCAGCCCCCGGCGGGTAGGAAAACACAATGAGCAGTTCTTC. It is translated as CASSPRRVGKHNEQFF. The full variable domain, in which reference TRBV9 and TRBJ2-1 provide the parts outside the CDR3, is DSGVTQTPKHLITATGQRVTLRCSPRSGDLSVYWYQQSLDQGLQFLIQYYNGEERAKGNILERFSAQQFPDLHSELNLSSLELGDSALYFCASSPRRVGKHNEQFFGPGTRLTVL.